This TCR beta chain was sequenced in a study of tumor and adjacent non-tumor tissue in lung cancer. Looking at the study overall: The patients, around 9 men and about five women, were roughly 30 to 76 with stage I to III disease. Samples averaged about 3.8 million productive TCRbeta reads each.

The template was RNA from unsorted bulk tissue. TCRbeta libraries were built with three rounds of nested PCR, modified from ARM-PCR. MiXCR, run by TCRdb on the multiplex PCR reads, gives a single entry per CDR3 protein. The table lists 220,000 or so distinct CDR3 sequences, 60% to 85% of them singletons. General study points: In normal lung, the top 100 clones were significantly more dominant than in tumor. TCR diversity was significantly greater in tumor than normal lung tissue.

This CDR3 contains 12 residues. Germline CDR1 reads MNHNS; CDR2 reads SASEGT. In regard to this clonotype: The antigen is not known. A read error may produce the germline difference seen at one junction end.

V is TRBV6-1 and J is TRBJ2-1; D gene ambiguous. The TCR comes from a man in his fifties or sixties with non-small cell lung cancer. The source material was lung tumor tissue. CDR3 region: CASSEEGNELFF. CDR3 DNA sequence: TGTGCCAGCAGTGAAGAGGGTAATGAGCTGTTCTTC.